This T cell receptor (beta chain) emerged from a study of T-cell reconstitution after alpha-beta-depleted transplantation in children. Study-wide results and caveats: Counts and diversity of T cells one year after transplant came mostly from newly produced T cells. Surviving recipient T cells and thymic progenitors underlay high day-60 TCRbeta diversity in some patients. By about two months after transplant, alpha-beta T cells reportedly arose from several hundred graft clones that had expanded.

This clonotype is categorized as medium-sized (0.01 to 0.1%). Its specificity is not known. The authors prepared the TCRbeta library with unique molecular identifiers. TCRdb analysed the PCR reads with MiXCR anew, one entry per CDR3 protein. The sample gives about 6,100 distinct CDR3 sequences, 16% of which show up once; less than 15% is in the top ten. V shed 5 bases and J shed 0 bases, with 15 bases lying between them. The CDR3 is 15 residues long. Looked up from germline, CDR1 is SGHRS and CDR2 is YFSETQ. V is TRBV5-1 and J is TRBJ2-7; perhaps TRBD2 as D (6 bases). The sequencing used PBMCs, collected before TCRalphabeta/CD19-depleted stem cell transplant. The origin of this receptor is a boy younger than 10 with acute lymphoblastic leukemia, due to receive a stem cell transplant. CDR3 DNA: TGCGCCAGCAGTTCGGGGGAGACAGCCTCCTACGAGCAGTACTTC. The encoded protein is CASSSGETASYEQYF.